This passage covers 15 T cell receptor beta chains from one sample sequenced in a study of T cell responses to AZD1222 COVID-19 vaccine. Sequencing used immunoSEQ multiplex PCR; TCRdb keeps in-frame clones, though not all of them. The sample carries some 130,000 clones, 93% recorded once. The starting material was peripheral blood, obtained on day 0 of AZD1222 vaccination. The receptors derive from an adult in good health.

This chain joins TRBV7-9 and TRBJ1-1; TRBD1 matches 9 bases. The CDR3 loop spans 15 amino acids. The germline V gene has CDR1 SEHNR and CDR2 FQNEAQ (reference sequence). The ends lost 4 bases at V and 1 base at J; junction bases unmatched: 4. The CDR3 loop is CASSSRDRANTEAFF. The DNA for the CDR3 is TGTGCCAGCAGCTCAAGGGACAGGGCGAACACTGAAGCTTTCTTT.

The gene calls are TRBV5-1 and TRBJ2-5; unclear D gene. The CDR3 sequence is 16 residues long. Deletions cut 2 bases from V and 1 base from J, with 15 bases between. Looked up from germline, CDR1 is SGHRS and CDR2 is YFSETQ. In DNA, the CDR3 is TGCGCCAGCAGCTTATGGGCCAGGTCTGGCCAAGAGACCCAGTACTTC. This translates into CASSLWARSGQETQYF. Variable domain in full (rest from reference TRBV5-1 and TRBJ2-5): KAGVTQTPRYLIKTRGQQVTLSCSPISGHRSVSWYQQTPGQGLQFLFEYFSETQRNKGNFPGRFSGRQFSNSRSEMNVSTLELGDSALYLCASSLWARSGQETQYFGPGTRLLVL.

The rearrangement uses TRBV5-1 and TRBJ1-2; D is unclear. The CDR3 spans 13 residues. Trimming cost V 1 base and J 0 bases, with 4 bases left between them. Germline loops: CDR1 SGHRS, CDR2 YFSETQ. CDR3 DNA sequence: TGCGCCAGCAGCTTGACGCCTAACTATGGCTACACCTTC. It translates to CASSLTPNYGYTF.

This clone was seen a single time. CDR3 in amino acids: CASSEVRDIGYTF. As DNA, the CDR3 is TGTGCCAGCAGTGAAGTTAGGGATATTGGCTACACCTTC. This chain connects TRBV6-1 to TRBJ1-2; D is unclear. Germline values: CDR1 MNHNS, CDR2 SASEGT. CDR3 length equals 13 residues. The V end was cut by 1 base, the J end by 7 bases, with 10 bases between.

V is TRBV12-3 or TRBV12-4 and J is TRBJ2-7, with TRBD2 identical over 7 bases. This CDR3 contains 13 residues. With V trimmed by 8 bases and J by 2 bases, 6 bases remained unmatched. CDR3 region: CASGAGVTYEQYF. Written as DNA, the CDR3 is TGTGCCAGCGGGGCGGGGGTAACCTACGAGCAGTACTTC.

The genes are TRBV7-9 and TRBJ2-6; 11 bases agree with TRBD1. V shed 5 bases and J 1 base; nucleotides not matched to a gene: 4. This CDR3 is built from 17 residues. CDR1 and CDR2 from the germline V gene are SEHNR and FQNEAQ (reference sequence). The CDR3: CASSPGQGASGANVLTF. The CDR3 DNA reads as TGTGCCAGCAGCCCAGGACAGGGGGCGTCTGGGGCCAACGTCCTGACTTTC.

The V gene is TRBV5-5, the J gene TRBJ2-7; D remains ambiguous. Per the germline V gene, CDR1 is SGHKS and CDR2 is YYEKEE (reference sequence). The V and J ends lost 0 bases and 3 bases respectively, with 13 bases between them. This CDR3 region has 15 residues. The CDR3 bases are TGTGCCAGCAGCTTGGTCCATGTTCCGTACTACGAGCAGTACTTC. It specifies CASSLVHVPYYEQYF.

CDR3 loop: CASSSGPGVGSSPLHF. The CDR3 nucleotides read TGTGCCAGCAGTTCCGGCCCGGGAGTCGGCAGTTCACCCCTCCACTTT. The chain joins TRBV7-2 to TRBJ1-6; D not resolved. Germline-derived CDR1 and CDR2 are SGHTA and FQGNSA. V gave up 6 bases and J gave up 9 bases, with 21 bases separating them. The CDR3 length is 16 residues. The whole variable domain, filled in from reference TRBV7-2 and TRBJ1-6, reads GAGVSQSPSNKVTEKGKDVELRCDPISGHTALYWYRQSLGQGLEFLIYFQGNSAPDKSGLPSDRFSAERTGGSVSTLTIQRTQQEDSAVYLCASSSGPGVGSSPLHFGNGTRLTVT.

V is TRBV7-9 and J is TRBJ1-5; unclear D gene. Trimming cost V 1 base and J 3 bases, with 10 bases left between them. The germline V gene has CDR1 SEHNR and CDR2 FQNEAQ (reference sequence). The CDR3 has 15 amino acids. The CDR3 sequence is CASSLVGHPNQPQHF. CDR3 DNA: TGTGCCAGCAGCTTAGTGGGCCATCCCAATCAGCCCCAGCATTTT.

The rearrangement uses TRBV10-3 and TRBJ2-1, with D tentatively TRBD1 (6 bases). The length of the CDR3 is 14 residues. The germline V gene encodes CDR1 ENHRY and CDR2 SYGVKD. V dropped 3 bases and J dropped 4 bases, with 10 bases sitting between them. CDR3 in amino acids: CAISDRGLYNEQFF. The CDR3 nucleotides read TGTGCCATCAGTGACAGGGGTCTATACAATGAGCAGTTCTTC.

The CDR3 is CASRPAGTGAYEQYF. The CDR3 bases are TGTGCCAGCAGGCCTGCCGGGACAGGGGCCTACGAGCAGTACTTC. The rearrangement uses TRBV27 and TRBJ2-7, with 10 bases identical to TRBD1. This CDR3 is 15 amino acids long. The trim removed 6 bases at V and 2 bases at J, leaving 7 bases unmatched. Germline values: CDR1 MNHEY, CDR2 SMNVEV (reference sequence).

The chain recombines TRBV16 with TRBJ2-3; 11 bases are a match to TRBD2. CDR1 KGHSY and CDR2 FQNENV come from the germline V gene. The CDR3 contains 15 residues. V shed 2 bases, J shed 14 bases, and the junction held 12 bases outside the gene matches. In DNA form, the CDR3 reads TGTGCCAGCAGCCAACTTCGGACTAGCGGGCGATACAGGTATTTT. It translates to CASSQLRTSGRYRYF.

The rearrangement joins TRBV19 to TRBJ1-2; D might be TRBD1 (5 bases). The CDR3 consists of 14 residues. CDR1 and CDR2 from the germline V gene are LNHDA and SQIVND (reference sequence). V lost 5 bases to trimming and J lost 1 base, with 11 bases between them. The CDR3 protein is CASSHRDYNYGYTF. Here the CDR3 DNA reads TGTGCCAGTAGTCACCGGGACTATAACTATGGCTACACCTTC.

This chain joins TRBV29-1 and TRBJ1-2, with unresolved D. This CDR3 has 17 residues. Trimming removed 4 bases at V and 0 bases at J, with 21 bases between. The germline V gene has CDR1 SQVTM and CDR2 ANQGSEA. The CDR3: CSVGGADPGQPNYGYTF. DNA of the CDR3: TGCAGCGTTGGGGGTGCCGATCCCGGGCAGCCTAACTATGGCTACACCTTC. Filled out from reference TRBV29-1 and TRBJ1-2, the complete variable domain reads SAVISQKPSRDICQRGTSLTIQCQVDSQVTMMFWYRQQPGQSLTLIATANQGSEATYESGFVIDKFPISRPNLTFSTLTVSNMSPEDSSIYLCSVGGADPGQPNYGYTFGSGTRLTVV.

This clone was picked up a small number of times. J is TRBJ2-7 and V is TRBV19; 7 nucleotides match TRBD2. The CDR3 sequence is 14 residues long. J lost 2 bases, V lost 5 bases, and 6 bases had no gene match. Germline V gene data show CDR1 as LNHDA and CDR2 as SQIVND (reference sequence). For the CDR3, the DNA is TGTGCCAGTAGTGAAGCGGGGTTTACCTACGAGCAGTACTTC. Translation gives CASSEAGFTYEQYF.